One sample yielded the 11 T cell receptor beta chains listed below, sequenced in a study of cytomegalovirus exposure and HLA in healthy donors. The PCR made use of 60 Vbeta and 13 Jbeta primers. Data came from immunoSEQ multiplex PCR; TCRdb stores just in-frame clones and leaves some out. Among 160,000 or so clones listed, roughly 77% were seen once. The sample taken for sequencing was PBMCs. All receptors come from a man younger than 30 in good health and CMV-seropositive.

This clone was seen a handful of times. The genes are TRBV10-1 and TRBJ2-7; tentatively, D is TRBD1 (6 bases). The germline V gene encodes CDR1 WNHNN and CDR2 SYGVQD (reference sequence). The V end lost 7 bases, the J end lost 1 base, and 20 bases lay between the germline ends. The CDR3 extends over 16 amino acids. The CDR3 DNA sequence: TGCGCCAGCATTAAGGGTGGGACACCTAGGTCCTACGAGCAGTACGTC. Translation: CASIKGGTPRSYEQYV.

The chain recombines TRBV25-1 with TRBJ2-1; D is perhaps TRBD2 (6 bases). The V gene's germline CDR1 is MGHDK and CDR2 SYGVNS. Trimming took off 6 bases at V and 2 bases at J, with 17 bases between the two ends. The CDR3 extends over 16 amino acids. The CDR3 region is CASSRTGTPTYNEQFF. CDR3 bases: TGTGCCAGCAGCCGTACCGGGACTCCCACCTACAATGAGCAGTTCTTC.

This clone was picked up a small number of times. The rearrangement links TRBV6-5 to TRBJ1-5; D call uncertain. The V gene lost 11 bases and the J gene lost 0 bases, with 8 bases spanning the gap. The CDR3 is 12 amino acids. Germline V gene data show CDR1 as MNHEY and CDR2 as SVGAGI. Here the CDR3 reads CASGYSNQPQHF. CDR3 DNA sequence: TGTGCCTCAGGCTATAGCAATCAGCCCCAGCATTTT.

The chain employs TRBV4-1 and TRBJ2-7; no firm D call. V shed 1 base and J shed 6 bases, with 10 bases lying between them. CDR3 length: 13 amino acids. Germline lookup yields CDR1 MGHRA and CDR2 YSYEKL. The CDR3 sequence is CASSQGHGGEQYV. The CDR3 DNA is TGCGCCAGCAGCCAAGGGCACGGCGGCGAGCAGTACGTC.

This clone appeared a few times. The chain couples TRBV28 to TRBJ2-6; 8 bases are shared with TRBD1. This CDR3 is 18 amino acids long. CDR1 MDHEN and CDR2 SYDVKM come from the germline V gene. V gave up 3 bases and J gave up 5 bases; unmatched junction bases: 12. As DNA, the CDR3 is TGTGCCAGCAGTTTCTCCCGGACAGGGTTGGTAAGGGCCAACGTCCTGACTTTC. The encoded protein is CASSFSRTGLVRANVLTF. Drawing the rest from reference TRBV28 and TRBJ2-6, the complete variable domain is DVKVTQSSRYLVKRTGEKVFLECVQDMDHENMFWYRQDPGLGLRLIYFSYDVKMKEKGDIPEGYSVSREKKERFSLILESASTNQTSMYLCASSFSRTGLVRANVLTFGAGSRLTVL.

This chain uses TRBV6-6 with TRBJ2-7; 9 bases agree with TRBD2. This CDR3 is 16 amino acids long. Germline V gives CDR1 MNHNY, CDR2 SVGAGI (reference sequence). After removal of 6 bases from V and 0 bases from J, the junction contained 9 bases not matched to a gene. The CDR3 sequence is CASRTGLASLSYEQYV. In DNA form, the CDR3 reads TGTGCCAGCAGAACTGGACTAGCGAGCCTCTCCTACGAGCAGTACGTC.

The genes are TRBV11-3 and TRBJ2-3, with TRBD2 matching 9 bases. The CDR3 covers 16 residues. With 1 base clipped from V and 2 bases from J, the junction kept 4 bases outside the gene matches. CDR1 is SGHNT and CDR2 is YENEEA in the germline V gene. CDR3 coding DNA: TGTGCCAGCAGCTTAGGTATAGCGGGAGACACAGATACGCAGTATTTT. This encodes CASSLGIAGDTDTQYF.

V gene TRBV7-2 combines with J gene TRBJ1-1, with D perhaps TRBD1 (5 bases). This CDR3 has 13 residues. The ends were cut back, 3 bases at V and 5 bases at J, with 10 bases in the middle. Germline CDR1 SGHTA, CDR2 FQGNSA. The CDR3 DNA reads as TGTGCCAGCAGCTTGGGGGGTTCAACTGAAGCTTTCTTT. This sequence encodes CASSLGGSTEAFF.

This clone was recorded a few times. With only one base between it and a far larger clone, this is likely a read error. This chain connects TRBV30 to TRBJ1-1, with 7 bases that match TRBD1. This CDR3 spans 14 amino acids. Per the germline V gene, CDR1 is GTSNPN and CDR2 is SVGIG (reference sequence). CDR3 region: CSWSPRGLNTEAFF. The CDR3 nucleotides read TGTTCCTGGAGCCCCAGGGGGTTGAACACTGAAGCTTTCTTT. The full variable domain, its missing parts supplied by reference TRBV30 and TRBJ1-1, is SQTIHQWPATLVQPVGSPLSLECTVEGTSNPNLYWYRQAAGRGLQLLFYSVGIGQISSEVPQNLSASRPQDRQFILSSKKLLLSDSGFYLCSWSPRGLNTEAFFGQGTRLTVV.

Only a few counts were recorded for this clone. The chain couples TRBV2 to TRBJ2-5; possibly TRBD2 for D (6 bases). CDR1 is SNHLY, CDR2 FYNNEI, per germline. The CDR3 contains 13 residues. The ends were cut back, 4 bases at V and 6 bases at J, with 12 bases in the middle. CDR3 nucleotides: TGTGCCAGCAGTGTAAGGGAGGCACAGACCCAGTACTTC. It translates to CASSVREAQTQYF.

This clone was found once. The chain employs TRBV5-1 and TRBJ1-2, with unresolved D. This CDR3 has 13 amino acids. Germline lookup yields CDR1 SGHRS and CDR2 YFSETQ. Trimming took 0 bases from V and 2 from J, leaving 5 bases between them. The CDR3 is CASSLERNYGYTF. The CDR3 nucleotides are TGCGCCAGCAGCTTGGAACGGAACTATGGCTACACCTTC.